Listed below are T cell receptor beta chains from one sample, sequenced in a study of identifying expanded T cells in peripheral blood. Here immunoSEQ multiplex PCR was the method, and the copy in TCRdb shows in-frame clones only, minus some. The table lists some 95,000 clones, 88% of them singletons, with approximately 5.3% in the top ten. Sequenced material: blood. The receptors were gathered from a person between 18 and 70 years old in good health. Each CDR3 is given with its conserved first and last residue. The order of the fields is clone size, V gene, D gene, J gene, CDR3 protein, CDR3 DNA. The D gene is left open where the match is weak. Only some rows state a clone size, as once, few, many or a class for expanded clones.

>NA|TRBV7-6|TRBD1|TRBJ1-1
CASSLPAGTGDTEAFF
TGTGCCAGCAGCTTACCCGCAGGGACAGGGGACACTGAAGCTTTCTTT
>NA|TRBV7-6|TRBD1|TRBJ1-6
CASRQGQGNANSPLHF
TGTGCCAGCAGGCAGGGACAGGGGAACGCAAATTCACCCCTCCACTTT
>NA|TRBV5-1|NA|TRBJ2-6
CASSLVGGANVLTF
TGCGCCAGCAGCTTGGTGGGTGGGGCCAACGTCCTGACTTTC
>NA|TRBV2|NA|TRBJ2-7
CATSGQYF
TGTGCCACAAGCGGGCAGTACTTC
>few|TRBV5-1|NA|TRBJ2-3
CASSYEGGRAQYF
TGCGCCAGCAGCTATGAGGGAGGAAGGGCGCAGTATTTT
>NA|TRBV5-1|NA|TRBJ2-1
CASSLGQTYNEQFF
TGCGCCAGCAGCTTGGGACAGACCTACAATGAGCAGTTCTTC
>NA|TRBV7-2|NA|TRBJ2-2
CASSSANTGELFF
TGTGCCAGCAGCTCCGCCAACACCGGGGAGCTGTTTTTT
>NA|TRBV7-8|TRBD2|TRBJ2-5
CASSLMLSGGAGETQYF
TGTGCCAGCAGCTTGATGCTTAGCGGGGGGGCCGGAGAGACCCAGTACTTC
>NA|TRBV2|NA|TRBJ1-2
CASSEAGEGYTF
TGTGCCAGCAGTGAAGCCGGTGAAGGCTACACCTTC
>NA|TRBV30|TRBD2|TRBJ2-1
CAWSLTSGGPGFF
TGTGCCTGGAGCCTGACTAGCGGGGGCCCCGGGTTCTTC